These T cell receptor beta chains were read from a single sample in a study of blood T cell repertoires in COVID-19. Repertoires were generated with immunoSEQ multiplex PCR, while TCRdb's copy carries only in-frame clones and drops some. The sample lists 99,000 or so clones, less than 90% occurring once. The sample taken for sequencing was peripheral blood. The receptors stem from a human donor in a cohort sampled during active COVID-19. CDR3s include the opening cysteine and the closing phenylalanine or tryptophan. Fields, in order: D gene, V gene, J gene, clone size, CDR3 length, CDR3 protein, CDR3 DNA. A D gene is named only where the DNA matches it firmly. Clone size is given for some rows only: seen once, a few or many times, or a class if the clone is expanded.

D: NA; V: TRBV5-4; J: TRBJ1-1; size: NA; length: 14; CDR3: CASSFSGGNTEAFF; DNA: TGTGCCAGCAGCTTCTCTGGGGGCAACACTGAAGCTTTCTTT
D: TRBD2; V: TRBV10-3; J: TRBJ2-2; size: NA; length: 16; CDR3: CAIRPATSGSAGELFF; DNA: TGTGCCATCAGGCCCGCGACTAGCGGGAGTGCCGGGGAGCTGTTTTTT
D: TRBD1; V: TRBV10-3; J: TRBJ1-6; size: NA; length: 14; CDR3: CAISELTGDSPLHF; DNA: TGTGCCATCAGTGAACTAACAGGGGACTCACCCCTCCACTTT
D: NA; V: TRBV18; J: TRBJ1-6; size: once; length: 14; CDR3: CASSETGGNSPLHF; DNA: TGTGCCAGCTCAGAGACAGGAGGAAATTCACCCCTCCACTTT
D: NA; V: TRBV19; J: TRBJ1-2; size: NA; length: 13; CDR3: CASTEDRYYGYTF; DNA: TGTGCCAGTACTGAAGACAGATACTATGGCTACACCTTC
D: TRBD2; V: TRBV7-6; J: TRBJ2-1; size: NA; length: 21; CDR3: CASSLGRKAGLAVGGYNEQFF; DNA: TGTGCCAGCAGCTTAGGGAGAAAAGCGGGACTAGCGGTGGGGGGCTACAATGAGCAGTTCTTC
D: TRBD1; V: TRBV14; J: TRBJ2-3; size: NA; length: 16; CDR3: CASSQYETGDTDTQYF; DNA: TGTGCCAGCAGCCAATATGAGACAGGGGACACAGATACGCAGTATTTT
D: TRBD1; V: TRBV6-6; J: TRBJ1-2; size: NA; length: 13; CDR3: CASSSRDSHGYTF; DNA: TGTGCCAGCAGCAGCCGGGACAGCCATGGCTACACCTTC
D: NA; V: TRBV6-5; J: TRBJ1-2; size: NA; length: 15; CDR3: CASSYSSGGAYGYTF; DNA: TGTGCCAGCAGTTACTCGTCGGGGGGCGCCTATGGCTACACCTTC
D: NA; V: TRBV27; J: TRBJ1-1; size: NA; length: 14; CDR3: CASSLSGRATEAFF; DNA: TGTGCCAGCAGTTTATCAGGCAGGGCCACTGAAGCTTTCTTT
D: NA; V: TRBV28; J: TRBJ2-7; size: NA; length: 15; CDR3: CATAWSRVHQGEQYF; DNA: TGTGCCACCGCGTGGTCACGAGTCCACCAGGGAGAGCAGTACTTC
D: NA; V: TRBV21-1; J: TRBJ2-7; size: NA; length: 17; CDR3: CASSKDPTSGASYEQYF; DNA: TGTGCCAGCAGCAAAGACCCTACTAGCGGGGCTTCCTACGAGCAGTACTTC
D: TRBD1; V: TRBV7-2; J: TRBJ1-2; size: NA; length: 14; CDR3: CASSPKRDSYGYTF; DNA: TGTGCCAGCAGCCCTAAAAGGGACAGCTATGGCTACACCTTC
D: NA; V: TRBV19; J: TRBJ2-5; size: NA; length: 15; CDR3: CASSMMGPAGETQYF; DNA: TGTGCCAGTAGTATGATGGGACCGGCGGGGGAGACCCAGTACTTC
D: TRBD2; V: TRBV19; J: TRBJ2-7; size: NA; length: 13; CDR3: CASSPTGGHEQYF; DNA: TGTGCCAGTAGTCCAACGGGGGGGCACGAGCAGTACTTC
D: TRBD1; V: TRBV29-1; J: TRBJ1-3; size: few; length: 13; CDR3: CSVRQGGRNTIYF; DNA: TGCAGCGTCCGACAGGGGGGTAGGAACACCATATATTTT
D: NA; V: TRBV19; J: TRBJ2-7; size: few; length: 13; CDR3: CASSRDGDYEQYF; DNA: TGTGCCAGTAGTCGTGACGGGGATTACGAGCAGTACTTC
D: TRBD1; V: TRBV6-5; J: TRBJ2-1; size: NA; length: 15; CDR3: CASSSLGQGGHEQFF; DNA: TGTGCCAGCAGTTCCCTGGGACAGGGTGGACATGAGCAGTTCTTC
D: NA; V: TRBV11-2; J: TRBJ1-1; size: NA; length: 15; CDR3: CASSTGWGQGTEAFF; DNA: TGTGCCAGCAGCACCGGGTGGGGGCAGGGCACTGAAGCTTTCTTT